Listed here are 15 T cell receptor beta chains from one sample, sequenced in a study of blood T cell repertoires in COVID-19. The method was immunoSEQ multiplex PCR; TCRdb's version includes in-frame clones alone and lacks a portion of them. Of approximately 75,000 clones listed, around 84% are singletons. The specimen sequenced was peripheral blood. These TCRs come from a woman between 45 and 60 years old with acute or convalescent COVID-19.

The CDR3 sequence: CSVRGETGGNQQNQPQHF. The CDR3 nucleotides read TGCAGCGTTCGGGGGGAGACAGGGGGTAATCAGCAAAATCAGCCCCAGCATTTT. The J gene is TRBJ1-5, the V gene TRBV29-1, with 9 bases that match TRBD1. The CDR3 length is 18 residues. Germline lookup yields CDR1 SQVTM and CDR2 ANQGSEA. J was trimmed by 4 bases and V by 5 bases; bases with no gene match: 18.

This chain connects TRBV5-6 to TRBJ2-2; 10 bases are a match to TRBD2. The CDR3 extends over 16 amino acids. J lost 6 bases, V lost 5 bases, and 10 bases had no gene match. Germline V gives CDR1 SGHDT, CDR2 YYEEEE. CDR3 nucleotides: TGTGCCAGCAGACCTCAGAGCGGGAGGGCCCCCGGGGAGCTGTTTTTT. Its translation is CASRPQSGRAPGELFF. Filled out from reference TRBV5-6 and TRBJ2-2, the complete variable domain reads DAGVTQSPTHLIKTRGQQVTLRCSPKSGHDTVSWYQQALGQGPQFIFQYYEEEERQRGNFPDRFSGHQFPNYSSELNVNALLLGDSALYLCASRPQSGRAPGELFFGEGSRLTVL.

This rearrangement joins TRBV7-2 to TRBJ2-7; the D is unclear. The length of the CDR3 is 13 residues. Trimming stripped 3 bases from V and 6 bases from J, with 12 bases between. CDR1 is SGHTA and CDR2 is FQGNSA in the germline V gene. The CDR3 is CASSFFDLREQYF. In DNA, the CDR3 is TGTGCCAGCAGCTTCTTCGATCTACGCGAGCAGTACTTC.

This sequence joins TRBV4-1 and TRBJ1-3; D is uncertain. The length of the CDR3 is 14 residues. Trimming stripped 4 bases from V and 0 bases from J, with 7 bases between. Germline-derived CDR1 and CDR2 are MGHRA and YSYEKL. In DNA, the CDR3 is TGCGCCAGCAGCCGAGGGATCTCTGGAAACACCATATATTTT. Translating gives CASSRGISGNTIYF.

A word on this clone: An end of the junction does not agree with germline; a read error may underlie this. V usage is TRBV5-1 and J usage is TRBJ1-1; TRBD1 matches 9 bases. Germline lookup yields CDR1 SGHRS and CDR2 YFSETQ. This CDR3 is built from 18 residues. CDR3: CTSSFGQGRKSSNTEAFF. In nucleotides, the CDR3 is TGCACCAGCAGCTTTGGACAGGGGAGGAAAAGTTCGAACACTGAAGCTTTCTTT.

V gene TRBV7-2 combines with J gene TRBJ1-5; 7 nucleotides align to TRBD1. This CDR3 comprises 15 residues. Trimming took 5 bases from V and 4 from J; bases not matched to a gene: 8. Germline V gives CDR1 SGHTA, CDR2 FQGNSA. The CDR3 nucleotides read TGTGCCAGCAGCAAGACAGGGAGTTTGAATCAGCCCCAGCATTTT. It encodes CASSKTGSLNQPQHF.

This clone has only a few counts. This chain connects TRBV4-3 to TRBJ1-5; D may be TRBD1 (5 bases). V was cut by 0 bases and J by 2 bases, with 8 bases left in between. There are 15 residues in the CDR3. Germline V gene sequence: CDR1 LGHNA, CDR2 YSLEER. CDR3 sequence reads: CASSQDWGGNQPQHF. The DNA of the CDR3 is TGCGCCAGCAGCCAAGATTGGGGGGGCAATCAGCCCCAGCATTTT.

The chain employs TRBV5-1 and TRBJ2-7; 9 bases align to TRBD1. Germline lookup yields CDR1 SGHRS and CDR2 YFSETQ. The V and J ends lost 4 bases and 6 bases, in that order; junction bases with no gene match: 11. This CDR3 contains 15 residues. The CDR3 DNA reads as TGCGCCAGCAGCCTACCGGGACAGGGTTCATCCGAGCAGTACTTC. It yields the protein CASSLPGQGSSEQYF.

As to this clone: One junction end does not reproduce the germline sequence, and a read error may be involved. CDR3 nucleotide sequence: TGTGCTAGCAGCTTAGGGAGACTGCAAGAGACCCAGTACTTC. Residues: CASSLGRLQETQYF. This chain uses TRBV7-7 with TRBJ2-5; perhaps TRBD2 as D (5 bases). The CDR3 runs to 14 residues. From germline, CDR1 is SSHAT and CDR2 FNYEAQ (reference sequence).

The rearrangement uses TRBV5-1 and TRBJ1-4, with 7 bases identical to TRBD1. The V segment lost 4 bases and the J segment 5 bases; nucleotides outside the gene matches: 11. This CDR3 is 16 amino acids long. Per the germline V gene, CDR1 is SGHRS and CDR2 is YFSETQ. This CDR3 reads CASSPATPGGNEKLFF. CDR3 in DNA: TGCGCCAGCAGCCCGGCGACCCCAGGGGGGAATGAAAAACTGTTTTTT.

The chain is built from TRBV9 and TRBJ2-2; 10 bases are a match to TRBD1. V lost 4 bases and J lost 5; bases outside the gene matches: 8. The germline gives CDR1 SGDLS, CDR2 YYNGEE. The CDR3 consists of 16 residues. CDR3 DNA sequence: TGTGCCAGCAGCCCACGACAGGGGGCTATTACCGGGGAGCTGTTTTTT. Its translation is CASSPRQGAITGELFF.

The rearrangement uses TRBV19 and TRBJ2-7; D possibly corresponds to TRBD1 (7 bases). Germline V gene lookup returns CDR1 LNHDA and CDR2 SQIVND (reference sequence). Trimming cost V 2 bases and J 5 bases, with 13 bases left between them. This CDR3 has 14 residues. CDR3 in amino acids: CASSIRVRGDEQYF. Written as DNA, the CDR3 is TGTGCCAGTAGTATAAGGGTCAGGGGGGACGAGCAGTACTTC.

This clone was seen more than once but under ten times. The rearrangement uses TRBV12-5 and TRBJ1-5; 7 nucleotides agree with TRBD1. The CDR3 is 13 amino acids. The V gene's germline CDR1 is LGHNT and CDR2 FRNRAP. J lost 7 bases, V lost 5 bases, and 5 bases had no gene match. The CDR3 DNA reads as TGTGCTAGTGGTGACAGGGTGGGGCAGCCCCAGCATTTT. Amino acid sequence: CASGDRVGQPQHF. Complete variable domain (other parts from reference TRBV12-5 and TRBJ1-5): DARVTQTPRHKVTEMGQEVTMRCQPILGHNTVFWYRQTMMQGLELLAYFRNRAPLDDSGMPKDRFSAEMPDATLATLKIQPSEPRDSAVYFCASGDRVGQPQHFGDGTRLSIL.

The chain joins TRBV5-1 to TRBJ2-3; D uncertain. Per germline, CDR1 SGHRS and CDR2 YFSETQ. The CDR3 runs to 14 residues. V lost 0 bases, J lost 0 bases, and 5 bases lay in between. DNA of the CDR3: TGCGCCAGCAGCTTGGTCTCGAGCACAGATACGCAGTATTTT. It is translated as CASSLVSSTDTQYF.

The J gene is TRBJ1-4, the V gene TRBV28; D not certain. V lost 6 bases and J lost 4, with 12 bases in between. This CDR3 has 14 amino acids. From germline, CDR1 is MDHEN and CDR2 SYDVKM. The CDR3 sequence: CASSLGLNNEKLFF. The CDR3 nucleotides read TGTGCCAGCAGCTTAGGCCTGAATAATGAAAAACTGTTTTTT.